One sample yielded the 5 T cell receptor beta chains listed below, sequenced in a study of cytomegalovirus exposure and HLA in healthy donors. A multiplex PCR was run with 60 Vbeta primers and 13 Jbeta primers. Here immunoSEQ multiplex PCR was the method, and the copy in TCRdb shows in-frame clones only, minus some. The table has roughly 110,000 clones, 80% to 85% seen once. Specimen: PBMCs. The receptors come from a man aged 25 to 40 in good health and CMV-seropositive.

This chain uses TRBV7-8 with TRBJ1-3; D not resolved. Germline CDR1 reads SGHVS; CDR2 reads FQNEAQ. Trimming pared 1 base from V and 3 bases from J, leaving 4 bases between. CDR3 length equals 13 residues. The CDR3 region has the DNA TGTGCCAGCAGCTTAGGAGGTGGAAACACCATATATTTT. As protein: CASSLGGGNTIYF.

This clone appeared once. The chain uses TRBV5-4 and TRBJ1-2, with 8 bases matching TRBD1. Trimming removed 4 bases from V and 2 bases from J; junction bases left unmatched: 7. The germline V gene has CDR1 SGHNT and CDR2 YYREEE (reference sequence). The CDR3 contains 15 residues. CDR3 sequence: CASSPRTGRNYGYTF. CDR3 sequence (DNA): TGTGCCAGCAGCCCCCGGACAGGGCGCAACTATGGCTACACCTTC.

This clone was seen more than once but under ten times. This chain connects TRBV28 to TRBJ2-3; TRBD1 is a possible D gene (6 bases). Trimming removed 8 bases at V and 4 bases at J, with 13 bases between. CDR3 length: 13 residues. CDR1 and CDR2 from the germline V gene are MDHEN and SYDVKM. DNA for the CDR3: TGTGCCAGCGGCAGGGGATGGGCAGATACGCAGTATTTT. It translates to CASGRGWADTQYF.

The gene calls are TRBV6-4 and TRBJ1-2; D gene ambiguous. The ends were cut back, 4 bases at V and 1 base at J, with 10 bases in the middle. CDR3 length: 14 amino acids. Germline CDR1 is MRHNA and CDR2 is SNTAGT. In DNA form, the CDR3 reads TGTGCCAGCAGTGTGGGCAGCCTTAACTATGGCTACACCTTC. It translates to CASSVGSLNYGYTF.

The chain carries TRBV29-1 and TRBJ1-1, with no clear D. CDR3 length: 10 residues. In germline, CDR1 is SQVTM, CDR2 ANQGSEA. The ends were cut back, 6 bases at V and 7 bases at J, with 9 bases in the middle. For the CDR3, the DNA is TGCAGCGTCATAGAGTTTGAAGCTTTCTTT. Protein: CSVIEFEAFF.